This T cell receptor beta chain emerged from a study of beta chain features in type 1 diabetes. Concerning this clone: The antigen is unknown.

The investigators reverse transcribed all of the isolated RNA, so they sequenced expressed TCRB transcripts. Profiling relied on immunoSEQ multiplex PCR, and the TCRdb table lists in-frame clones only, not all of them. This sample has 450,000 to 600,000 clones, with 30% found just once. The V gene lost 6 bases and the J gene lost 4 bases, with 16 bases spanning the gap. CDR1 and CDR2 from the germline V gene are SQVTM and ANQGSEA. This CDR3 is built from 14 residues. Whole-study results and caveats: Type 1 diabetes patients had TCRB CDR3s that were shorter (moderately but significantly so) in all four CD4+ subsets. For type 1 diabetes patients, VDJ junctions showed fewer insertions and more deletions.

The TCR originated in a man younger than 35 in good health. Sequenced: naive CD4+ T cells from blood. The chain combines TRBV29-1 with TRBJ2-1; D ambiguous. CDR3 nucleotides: TGCAGCGTGGGCGGAAACGTGGGATACAATGAGCAGTTCTTC. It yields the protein CSVGGNVGYNEQFF.